Listed here are 21 T cell receptor beta chains from one sample, sequenced in a study of neurological immune-mediated disorders. TCRdb used MiXCR to reprocess the 5' RACE reads, holding one entry per CDR3 protein. The data show about 80,000 distinct CDR3 sequences, with about 4.3% seen just once and 5% to 6% held by the top ten. Time point specified: longitudinal time-point 3. The sequenced material came from PBMCs. These receptor sequences come from a woman between 55 and 75 years old with multiple sclerosis.

This clonotype appeared many times. V gene TRBV5-1 combines with J gene TRBJ2-1; 10 bases are a match to TRBD2. The V gene's germline CDR1 is SGHRS and CDR2 YFSETQ. V lost 0 bases, J lost 4 bases, and 4 bases stayed unmatched. The CDR3 has 16 residues. CDR3 sequence: CASSLEAGGIYNEQFF. CDR3 DNA: TGCGCCAGCAGCTTGGAAGCGGGGGGGATTTACAATGAGCAGTTCTTC.

This clonotype was seen at least ten times. V is TRBV14 and J is TRBJ2-5; perhaps TRBD1 as D (5 bases). The germline CDR1 and CDR2 sequences are SGHDN and FVKESK. CDR3 length equals 14 residues. The V gene lost 1 base and the J gene lost 5 bases, with 11 bases spanning the gap. CDR3 protein: CASSQVRGAETQYF. Here the CDR3 DNA reads TGTGCCAGCAGCCAAGTCCGTGGGGCTGAGACCCAGTACTTC.

The table lists this clonotype with many counts. The chain links TRBV20-1 to TRBJ2-7, with D possibly matching TRBD2 (5 bases). Per the germline V gene, CDR1 is DFQATT and CDR2 is SNEGSKA (reference sequence). The CDR3 loop spans 15 amino acids. V was pared by 3 bases and J by 3 bases, with 18 bases between. The CDR3 nucleotides read TGCAGTGCTAGTGTTCCTGGAGGCGGAATCTACGAGCAGTACTTC. Encoded protein: CSASVPGGGIYEQYF.

This clonotype was recorded at least ten times. V is TRBV27 and J is TRBJ2-1; 8 bases map to TRBD2. The germline V gene encodes CDR1 MNHEY and CDR2 SMNVEV (reference sequence). This CDR3 is 14 amino acids long. Trimming removed 3 bases from V and 4 bases from J; junction bases left unmatched: 2. This CDR3 reads CASSFGTRYNEQFF. As DNA, the CDR3 is TGTGCCAGCAGTTTCGGGACTAGGTACAATGAGCAGTTCTTC.

This clonotype was detected many times. The chain joins TRBV3-1 to TRBJ2-5; the match to TRBD2 covers 9 bases. The CDR3 has 18 residues. Trimming cost V 3 bases and J 4 bases; bases outside gene matches: 15. Germline V lookup: CDR1 LGHDT, CDR2 YNNKEL (reference sequence). The CDR3 sequence: CASSHGAFRLAGSETQYF. The CDR3 DNA sequence: TGTGCCAGCAGCCATGGCGCCTTTCGGCTAGCGGGGTCAGAGACCCAGTACTTC.

This clonotype was picked up many times. This sequence joins TRBV29-1 and TRBJ2-7; D not resolved. The CDR3 is made up of 12 amino acids. CDR1 is SQVTM and CDR2 is ANQGSEA in the germline V gene. V lost 4 bases, J lost 2 bases, and 9 bases lay in between. The CDR3 region is CSVGVDPYEQYF. The CDR3 DNA reads as TGCAGCGTTGGGGTGGATCCCTACGAGCAGTACTTC.

This clonotype was recorded many times. V usage is TRBV28 and J usage is TRBJ1-4; the D gene is possibly TRBD1 (5 bases). The CDR3 runs 13 residues. Germline V gene lookup returns CDR1 MDHEN and CDR2 SYDVKM. The V end was cut by 7 bases, the J end by 7 bases, with 13 bases between. The CDR3 sequence: CASIGGAGEKLFF. CDR3 nucleotide sequence: TGTGCCAGCATCGGAGGGGCCGGTGAAAAACTGTTTTTT.

This clonotype was detected many times. V and J are TRBV6-5 and TRBJ1-1; 8 bases agree with TRBD1. Germline trimming cut 6 bases from V and 6 bases from J; bases unmatched to any gene: 12. Germline V gene lookup returns CDR1 MNHEY and CDR2 SVGAGI. This CDR3 region has 15 residues. CDR3: CASSRPSQGVPEAFF. The DNA for the CDR3 is TGTGCCAGCAGCCGACCTTCACAGGGGGTCCCTGAAGCTTTCTTT.

This clonotype has a count of ten or more. The rearrangement links TRBV5-1 to TRBJ1-2; no definite D call. This CDR3 is 13 amino acids long. The V end was cut by 0 bases, the J end by 2 bases, with 5 bases between. Germline V gives CDR1 SGHRS, CDR2 YFSETQ. CDR3 nucleotides: TGCGCCAGCAGCTTGGACACCAACTATGGCTACACCTTC. As protein: CASSLDTNYGYTF. The whole variable domain, remainder taken from reference TRBV5-1 and TRBJ1-2, is KAGVTQTPRYLIKTRGQQVTLSCSPISGHRSVSWYQQTPGQGLQFLFEYFSETQRNKGNFPGRFSGRQFSNSRSEMNVSTLELGDSALYLCASSLDTNYGYTFGSGTRLTVV.

This clonotype was recorded at least ten times. The chain combines TRBV18 with TRBJ2-7; TRBD1 aligns across 7 bases. Germline CDR1 reads KGHSH; CDR2 reads LQKENI. V lost 6 bases to trimming and J lost 5 bases; unmatched junction nucleotides: 7. The CDR3 totals 13 residues. This CDR3 is CASSPSTGNEQYF. CDR3 bases: TGTGCCAGCTCCCCCTCGACAGGGAACGAGCAGTACTTC.

The table lists this clonotype with many counts. CDR3 DNA sequence: TGTGCCACCTCCCGGGGAGGGCCTGAAGCTTTCTTT. Amino acid sequence: CATSRGGPEAFF. The chain is built from TRBV24-1 and TRBJ1-1; D is undetermined. The germline V gene encodes CDR1 KGHDR and CDR2 SFDVKD. Trimming took off 9 bases at V and 6 bases at J, with 13 bases between the two ends. The CDR3 totals 12 residues.

This clonotype was counted at least ten times. The V and J genes are TRBV5-1 and TRBJ2-3, with TRBD2 matching 8 bases. The CDR3 totals 14 residues. V shed 9 bases and J 6 bases; nucleotides not matched to a gene: 12. Per the germline V gene, CDR1 is SGHRS and CDR2 is YFSETQ. The CDR3 sequence: CATRSGTSGDTQYF. The DNA for the CDR3 is TGCGCCACCCGATCCGGGACTAGTGGGGATACGCAGTATTTT.

In its sample, this clonotype was seen many times. The V gene is TRBV2, the J gene TRBJ2-7; tentatively, D is TRBD1 or TRBD2 (5 bases each). Germline V gene data show CDR1 as SNHLY and CDR2 as FYNNEI. CDR3 length: 14 residues. Trimming shortened V by 4 bases and J by 2 bases, and 12 bases separated the two germline ends. The CDR3 here is CASSAEGLPYEQYF. CDR3 coding DNA: TGTGCCAGCAGTGCTGAGGGGCTTCCCTACGAGCAGTACTTC.

Remarks on this clonotype: This clone may be a read error of a much larger clone one base away. J is TRBJ1-4 and V is TRBV28; the match to TRBD1 covers 9 bases. This CDR3 comprises 16 residues. Germline loops: CDR1 MDHEN, CDR2 SYDVKM. After removal of 2 bases from V and 8 bases from J, the junction contained 9 bases not matched to a gene. DNA for the CDR3: TGTGCCAGCAGTTTAAGGACCGGGACAGGGTACGAAAAACTGTTTTTT. Residues: CASSLRTGTGYEKLFF.

This clonotype appeared many times. The chain carries TRBV3-1 and TRBJ2-7, with D perhaps TRBD1 or TRBD2 (5 bases each). Per the germline V gene, CDR1 is LGHDT and CDR2 is YNNKEL (reference sequence). Trimming took 4 bases from V and 4 from J, leaving 14 bases between them. The CDR3 has 14 residues. CDR3 nucleotide sequence: TGTGCCAGCAGCCCGTCCGGGACCCAATACGAGCAGTACTTC. Its translation: CASSPSGTQYEQYF.

This clonotype was recorded many times. The chain combines TRBV7-8 with TRBJ1-2; 8 bases match TRBD1. CDR3 length: 13 amino acids. After removal of 5 bases from V and 8 bases from J, the junction contained 7 bases not matched to a gene. The germline V gene encodes CDR1 SGHVS and CDR2 FQNEAQ. In DNA, the CDR3 is TGTGCCAGCAGCACTAGGACAGGGAAAGGCTACACCTTC. Translation: CASSTRTGKGYTF.

This clonotype was picked up many times. The V gene is TRBV3-1, the J gene TRBJ2-5, with D perhaps matching TRBD2 (7 bases). CDR3 size: 15 residues. Germline V lookup: CDR1 LGHDT, CDR2 YNNKEL (reference sequence). V shed 0 bases and J shed 6 bases, with 14 bases lying between them. This chain's CDR3 is CASSQDSGGPKTQYF. The CDR3 DNA sequence: TGTGCCAGCAGCCAAGATTCCGGGGGGCCGAAGACCCAGTACTTC.

In its sample, this clonotype was seen many times. The chain couples TRBV5-1 to TRBJ1-3; a weak D match, TRBD1 (5 bases). From germline, CDR1 is SGHRS and CDR2 YFSETQ. With 4 bases removed from V and 0 bases from J, the gap between germline ends came to 17 bases. CDR3 length: 17 amino acids. The DNA for the CDR3 is TGCGCCAGCAGCCTGGACGGACACTCAAGCTCTGGAAACACCATATATTTT. Translating gives CASSLDGHSSSGNTIYF. Supplemented by reference TRBV5-1 and TRBJ1-3, the full variable domain reads KAGVTQTPRYLIKTRGQQVTLSCSPISGHRSVSWYQQTPGQGLQFLFEYFSETQRNKGNFPGRFSGRQFSNSRSEMNVSTLELGDSALYLCASSLDGHSSSGNTIYFGEGSWLTVV.

There are many counts of this clonotype. The J gene is TRBJ1-2, the V gene TRBV12-3 or TRBV12-4, with D hard to call. Trimming pared 4 bases from V and 5 bases from J, leaving 17 bases between. This CDR3 contains 15 residues. The CDR3 DNA sequence: TGTGCCAGCAGTTCCCGCCTAGAGCCCAGATATGGCTACACCTTC. This gives the protein CASSSRLEPRYGYTF.

This clonotype has ten or more counts. The CDR3: CASTPSDRGGMNTEAFF. The CDR3 nucleotides are TGTGCCAGTACCCCCTCAGACAGGGGGGGAATGAACACTGAAGCTTTCTTT. The gene calls are TRBV19 and TRBJ1-1; 9 bases align to TRBD1. CDR3 length: 17 amino acids. The junction had 12 bases not matched to a gene; V was cut back by 7 bases and J by 0 bases. The germline V gene has CDR1 LNHDA and CDR2 SQIVND (reference sequence).

This clonotype was seen repeatedly, ten times or more. This chain links TRBV7-9 with TRBJ1-1; 8 bases agree with TRBD1. The CDR3 has 19 amino acids. Germline CDR1 is SEHNR and CDR2 is FQNEAQ (reference sequence). With 1 base clipped from V and 0 bases from J, the junction kept 13 bases outside the gene matches. CDR3 sequence (DNA): TGTGCCAGCAGCTTAGTAAGGGGAGTGGACAGGGCTATGAACACTGAAGCTTTCTTT. It encodes CASSLVRGVDRAMNTEAFF.